This T cell receptor (beta chain) originates from a study of CD8+ T cells in alopecia areata. Study as a whole: Skin was taken from approximately 6-12-month-old C3H/HeJ graft donors that had spontaneous alopecia and grafted onto roughly 6-11-week-old female C3H/HeJ mice. The study, taken as a whole, reports: Greater clonality was observed in lesional scalp samples, especially alopecia totalis/universalis, versus normal scalp. Besides other cells, scalp samples also yield sequences of resident alphabeta T cells from normal skin. Possibly as an HLA-related effect, TCR sharing across patients appeared less clear than in mice.

Following extraction, RNA underwent reverse transcription to cDNA, which served as the sequencing template. The protocol was immunoSEQ multiplex PCR, while the TCRdb copy is restricted to in-frame clones and leaves out a portion. Listed here are about 5,900 clones without any singletons, the top ten holding around 28%. CDR1 and CDR2 (germline): FNHDT, SITEND (reference sequence). The CDR3 runs to 12 residues. Trimming removed 7 bases from V and 4 bases from J; junction bases left unmatched: 3. In regard to this clone: Its antigen is still unknown. These gene names are mouse names. The CDR3 end falls 4 residues outside the read, so it is completed with the germline J gene.

Time point meaning: mouse skin 6 weeks after grafting, around onset of hair loss. The receptor comes from a C3H/HeJ mouse with alopecia areata. MHC haplotype here: H2-k. The sample here was skin, taken at week 6. The chain recombines TRBV19 with TRBJ1-2; 8 bases map to TRBD1. This chain's CDR3 is CASAGGGSDYTF. The covered CDR3 bases are TGTGCCAGCGCAGGGGGCGGCTCC.